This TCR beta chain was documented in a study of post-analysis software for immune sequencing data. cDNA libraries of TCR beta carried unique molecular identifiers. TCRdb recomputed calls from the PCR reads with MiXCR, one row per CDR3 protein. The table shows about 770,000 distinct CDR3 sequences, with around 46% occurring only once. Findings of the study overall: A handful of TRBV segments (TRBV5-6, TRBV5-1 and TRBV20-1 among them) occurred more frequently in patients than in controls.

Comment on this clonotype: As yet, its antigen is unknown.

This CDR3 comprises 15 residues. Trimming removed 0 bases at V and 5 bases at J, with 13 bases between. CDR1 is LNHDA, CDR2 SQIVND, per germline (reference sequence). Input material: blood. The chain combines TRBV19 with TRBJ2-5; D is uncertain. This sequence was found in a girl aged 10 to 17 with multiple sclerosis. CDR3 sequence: CASSIDYDVGETQYF. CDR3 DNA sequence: TGTGCCAGTAGTATAGATTACGACGTCGGGGAGACCCAGTACTTC.